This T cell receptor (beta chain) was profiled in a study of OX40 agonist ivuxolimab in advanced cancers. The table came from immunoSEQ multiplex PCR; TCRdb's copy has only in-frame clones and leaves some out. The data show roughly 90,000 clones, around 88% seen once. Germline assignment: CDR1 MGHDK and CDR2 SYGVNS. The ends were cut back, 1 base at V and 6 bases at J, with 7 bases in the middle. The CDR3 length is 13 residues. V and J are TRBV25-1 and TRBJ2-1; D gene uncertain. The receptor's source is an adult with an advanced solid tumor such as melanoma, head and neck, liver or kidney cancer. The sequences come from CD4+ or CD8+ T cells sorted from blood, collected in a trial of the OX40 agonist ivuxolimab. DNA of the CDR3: TGTGCCAGCAGTGAATTCTCCGGCAATGAGCAGTTCTTC. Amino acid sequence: CASSEFSGNEQFF. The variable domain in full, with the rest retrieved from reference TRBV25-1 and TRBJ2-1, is EADIYQTPRYLVIGTGKKITLECSQTMGHDKMYWYQQDPGMELHLIHYSYGVNSTEKGDLSSESTVSRIRTEHFPLTLESARPSHTSQYLCASSEFSGNEQFFGPGTRLTVL.